The 15 T cell receptor beta chains listed next were all sequenced from one sample in a study of T cell responses to AZD1222 COVID-19 vaccine (dated by TCRdb to the early 2020s). The meaning of the sample's time point label: about 28 days (+/-7) after the second vaccine dose. The sample's treatment or condition label, in plain terms: meningococcal conjugate vaccine given as trial control. The library was produced with the immunoSEQ multiplex PCR assay. In its TCRdb copy, this immuneACCESS table keeps in-frame sequences only and misses some clones. Where compared with another copy, unresolved V genes explain less than half of these, and the others have no known cause. In all, the sample holds tens of thousands of clones, and about 91% of those were seen once. The ten largest account for less than 12% of the sample. The source was peripheral blood, collected 28 days after the second dose of the MenACWY control vaccine. These receptors were obtained from an adult who received the MenACWY meningococcal vaccine as a control.

The sample holds a few counts of this clone. The chain links TRBV7-2 to TRBJ1-5; TRBD1 matches 8 bases. The junction had 13 bases not matched to a gene; V was cut back by 5 bases and J by 13 bases. CDR3 length: 14 amino acids. Germline V gene sequence: CDR1 SGHTA, CDR2 FQGNSA. The chain's CDR3 is CASSQELGTGGQHF. As DNA, the CDR3 is TGTGCCAGCAGCCAAGAGTTGGGGACAGGAGGTCAGCATTTT.

The table lists this clone with a count of one. The rearrangement joins TRBV9 to TRBJ1-1; perhaps TRBD1 as D (5 bases). V was shortened by 3 bases and J by 4 bases, with 16 bases between the two germline ends. CDR3 size: 15 residues. Germline V gene lookup returns CDR1 SGDLS and CDR2 YYNGEE. CDR3: CASSAQEGPGTEAFF. For the CDR3, the DNA is TGTGCCAGCAGCGCTCAAGAGGGGCCGGGCACTGAAGCTTTCTTT.

V is TRBV7-9 and J is TRBJ2-4; D gene unclear. The CDR3 extends over 15 amino acids. CDR1 is SEHNR, CDR2 FQNEAQ, per germline (reference sequence). V was pared by 0 bases and J by 0 bases, with 6 bases between. In DNA form, the CDR3 reads TGTGCCAGCAGCTTAGCTCAAATAGCCAAAAACATTCAGTACTTC. The encoded protein is CASSLAQIAKNIQYF.

The chain recombines TRBV30 with TRBJ1-5; no firm D call. The germline V and J ends were trimmed by 2 bases and 2 bases, with 7 bases remaining between them. The CDR3 is 13 residues long. Germline assignment: CDR1 GTSNPN and CDR2 SVGIG (reference sequence). CDR3 protein: CAWSPRGNQPQHF. The DNA for the CDR3 is TGTGCCTGGAGTCCCCGGGGCAATCAGCCCCAGCATTTT.

The chain uses TRBV6-6 and TRBJ1-2; the match to TRBD1 covers 10 bases. CDR1 MNHNY and CDR2 SVGAGI come from the germline V gene (reference sequence). This CDR3 region has 16 residues. The ends lost 7 bases at V and 2 bases at J; junction bases unmatched: 10. The CDR3 here is CASTFTGTGENYGYTF. The DNA for the CDR3 is TGTGCCAGCACTTTTACGGGGACAGGGGAAAACTATGGCTACACCTTC.

CDR3 region: CAWSAPRAGYQPQHF. CDR3 bases: TGTGCCTGGAGTGCACCGCGGGCCGGCTATCAGCCCCAGCATTTT. The V and J genes are TRBV30 and TRBJ1-5; D gene uncertain. This CDR3 is built from 15 residues. The germline CDR1 and CDR2 sequences are GTSNPN and SVGIG (reference sequence). Between the trimmed V and J ends, which lost 1 base and 5 bases, there was a span of 15 bases.

V and J are TRBV15 and TRBJ2-7, with D perhaps matching TRBD1 (6 bases). CDR3 length: 15 amino acids. The V gene's germline CDR1 is LNHNV and CDR2 YYDKDF (reference sequence). V lost 0 bases, J lost 4 bases, and 13 bases lay in between. CDR3 in DNA: TGTGCCACCAGCAGAGATTTTAACAGGGCATACGAGCAGTACTTC. This encodes CATSRDFNRAYEQYF.

The chain joins TRBV11-1 to TRBJ1-4; perhaps TRBD1 as D (6 bases). This CDR3 is 14 amino acids long. CDR1 is SGHAT and CDR2 is FQDESV in the germline V gene (reference sequence). V was pared by 5 bases and J by 10 bases, with 17 bases between. Written as DNA, the CDR3 is TGTGCCAGCAGCGAGAGGGGGGCCCAAGGAAAACTGTTTTTT. It translates to CASSERGAQGKLFF.

This chain uses TRBV6-6 with TRBJ2-2; D unresolved. Germline-derived CDR1 and CDR2 are MNHNY and SVGAGI (reference sequence). V shed 4 bases and J shed 4 bases, with 10 bases lying between them. This CDR3 contains 14 residues. The DNA of the CDR3 is TGTGCCAGCAGTTCGTCTAGAGCCACCGGGGAGCTGTTTTTT. The encoded protein is CASSSSRATGELFF.

The V gene is TRBV3-1 (or the pseudogene TRBV3-2), the J gene TRBJ2-1, with 8 positions matching TRBD2. Germline assignment: CDR1 LGHDT and CDR2 YNNKEL (reference sequence). The CDR3 consists of 16 residues. With V trimmed by 2 bases and J by 9 bases, 12 bases remained unmatched. CDR3 bases: TGTGCCAGCAGCCAAATCCGGGACGCCGGGAGGGGTGAGCAGTTCTTC. Translating it yields CASSQIRDAGRGEQFF.

The chain uses TRBV28 and TRBJ1-1; 11 bases are a match to TRBD1. The germline V gene encodes CDR1 MDHEN and CDR2 SYDVKM. V lost 4 bases to trimming and J lost 8 bases; unmatched junction nucleotides: 6. The CDR3 spans 14 residues. The CDR3 nucleotides are TGTGCCAGCAGTTCCTCGGACAGGGGGCGCGAAGCTTTCTTT. It encodes CASSSSDRGREAFF.

The chain links TRBV24-1 to TRBJ2-1, with a weak D call TRBD2 (5 bases). This CDR3 has 16 residues. Germline lookup yields CDR1 KGHDR and CDR2 SFDVKD. V lost 3 bases and J 0 bases, leaving 11 bases between the germline ends. The CDR3 nucleotides read TGTGCCACCAGTGATAGCGCGGCGGGCTCCTACAATGAGCAGTTCTTC. The encoded protein is CATSDSAAGSYNEQFF.

This chain uses TRBV10-3 with TRBJ1-1; D possibly corresponds to TRBD1 (6 bases). V gave up 4 bases and J gave up 6 bases, with 21 bases separating them. Germline CDR1 reads ENHRY; CDR2 reads SYGVKD. The CDR3 runs 16 residues. CDR3 sequence reads: CAISAVGNRARSEAFF. The CDR3 nucleotides read TGTGCCATCAGTGCTGTAGGTAACAGGGCTCGATCTGAAGCTTTCTTT.

V and J are TRBV19 and TRBJ2-3; D might be TRBD2 (7 bases). Germline loops: CDR1 LNHDA, CDR2 SQIVND (reference sequence). V was pared by 3 bases and J by 2 bases, with 12 bases between. CDR3 length equals 15 residues. The CDR3 region is CASSIGGPFTDTQYF. In DNA, the CDR3 is TGTGCCAGTAGTATCGGGGGGCCTTTCACAGATACGCAGTATTTT.

This clone was recorded only once. CDR3 nucleotide sequence: TGCAGCGTTGAGAGGAGCTCCTACAATGAGCAGTTCTTC. As protein: CSVERSSYNEQFF. V gene TRBV29-1 combines with J gene TRBJ2-1; D is unresolved. The CDR3 runs to 13 residues. Deletions cut 3 bases from V and 0 bases from J, with 6 bases between. CDR1 is SQVTM, CDR2 ANQGSEA, per germline.